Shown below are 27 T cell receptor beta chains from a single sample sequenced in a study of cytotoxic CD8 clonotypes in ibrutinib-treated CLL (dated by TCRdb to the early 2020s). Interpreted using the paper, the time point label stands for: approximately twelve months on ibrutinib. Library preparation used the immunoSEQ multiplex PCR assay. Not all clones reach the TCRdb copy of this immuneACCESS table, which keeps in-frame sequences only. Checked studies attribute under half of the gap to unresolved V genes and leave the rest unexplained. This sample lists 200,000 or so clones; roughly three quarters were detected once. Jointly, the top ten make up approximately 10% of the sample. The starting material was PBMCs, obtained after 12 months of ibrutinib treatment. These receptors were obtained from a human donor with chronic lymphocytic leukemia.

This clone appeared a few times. CDR3 DNA: TGTGCCAGCTCACCACCGGGACAGCCCCAGCATTTT. The encoded protein is CASSPPGQPQHF. J is TRBJ1-5 and V is TRBV18; D call uncertain. Germline V lookup: CDR1 KGHSH, CDR2 LQKENI. V lost 0 bases and J 7 bases, leaving 4 bases between the germline ends. There are 12 residues in the CDR3.

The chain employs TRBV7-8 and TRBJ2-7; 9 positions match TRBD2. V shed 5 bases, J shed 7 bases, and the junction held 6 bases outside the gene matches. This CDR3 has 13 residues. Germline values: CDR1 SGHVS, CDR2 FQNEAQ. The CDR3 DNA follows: TGTGCCAGCAGCCCTGCGGGAGGGGGTGAGCAGTACTTC. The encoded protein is CASSPAGGGEQYF.

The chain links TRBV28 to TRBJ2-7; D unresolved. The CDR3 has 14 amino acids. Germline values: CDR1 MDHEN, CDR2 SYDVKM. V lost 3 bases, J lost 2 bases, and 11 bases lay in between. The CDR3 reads CASSFVGRPYEQYF. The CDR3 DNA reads TGTGCCAGCAGTTTCGTCGGCAGGCCCTACGAGCAGTACTTC. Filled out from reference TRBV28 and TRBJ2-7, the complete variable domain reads DVKVTQSSRYLVKRTGEKVFLECVQDMDHENMFWYRQDPGLGLRLIYFSYDVKMKEKGDIPEGYSVSREKKERFSLILESASTNQTSMYLCASSFVGRPYEQYFGPGTRLTVT.

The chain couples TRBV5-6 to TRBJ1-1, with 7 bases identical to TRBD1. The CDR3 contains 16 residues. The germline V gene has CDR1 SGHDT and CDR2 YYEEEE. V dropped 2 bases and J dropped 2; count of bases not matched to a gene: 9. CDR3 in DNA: TGTGCCAGCAGCTTACCCACAGGGACAGCTAACACTGAAGCTTTCTTT. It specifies CASSLPTGTANTEAFF.

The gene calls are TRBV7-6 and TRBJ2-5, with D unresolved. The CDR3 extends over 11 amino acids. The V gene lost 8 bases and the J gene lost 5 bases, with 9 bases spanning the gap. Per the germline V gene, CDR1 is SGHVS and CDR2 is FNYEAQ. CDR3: CASGPRETQYF. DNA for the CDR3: TGTGCCAGCGGCCCGAGGGAGACCCAGTACTTC.

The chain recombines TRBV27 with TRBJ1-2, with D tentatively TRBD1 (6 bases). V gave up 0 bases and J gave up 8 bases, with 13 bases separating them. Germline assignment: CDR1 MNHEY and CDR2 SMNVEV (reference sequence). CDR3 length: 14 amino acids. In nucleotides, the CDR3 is TGTGCCAGCAGTTTATCAACGGGGCAGGGGGGCTACACCTTC. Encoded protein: CASSLSTGQGGYTF.

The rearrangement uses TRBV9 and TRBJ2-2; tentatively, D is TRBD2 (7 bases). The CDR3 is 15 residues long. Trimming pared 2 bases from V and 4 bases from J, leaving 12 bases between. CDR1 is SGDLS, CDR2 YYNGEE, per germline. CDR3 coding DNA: TGTGCCAGCAGCGTTGGGGGGGCTGGCACCGGGGAGCTGTTTTTT. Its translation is CASSVGGAGTGELFF.

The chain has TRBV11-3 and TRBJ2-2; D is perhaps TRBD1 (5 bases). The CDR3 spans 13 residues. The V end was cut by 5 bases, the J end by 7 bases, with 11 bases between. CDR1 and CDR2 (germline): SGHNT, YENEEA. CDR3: CASSAIRGGELFF. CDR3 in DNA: TGTGCCAGCAGCGCGATAAGGGGCGGGGAGCTGTTTTTT.

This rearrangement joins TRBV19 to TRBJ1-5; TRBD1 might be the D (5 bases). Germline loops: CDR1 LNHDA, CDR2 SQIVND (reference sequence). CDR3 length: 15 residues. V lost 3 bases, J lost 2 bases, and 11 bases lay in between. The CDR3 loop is CASSISGVGNQPQHF. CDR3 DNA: TGTGCCAGTAGTATCTCGGGGGTGGGCAATCAGCCCCAGCATTTT.

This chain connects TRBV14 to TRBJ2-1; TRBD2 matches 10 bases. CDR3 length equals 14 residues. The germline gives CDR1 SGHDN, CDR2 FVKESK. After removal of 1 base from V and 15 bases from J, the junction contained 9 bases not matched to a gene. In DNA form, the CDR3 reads TGTGCCAGCAGCCAAGCCCTAGCGGGGGTTAGTGTGTTCTTC. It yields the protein CASSQALAGVSVFF.

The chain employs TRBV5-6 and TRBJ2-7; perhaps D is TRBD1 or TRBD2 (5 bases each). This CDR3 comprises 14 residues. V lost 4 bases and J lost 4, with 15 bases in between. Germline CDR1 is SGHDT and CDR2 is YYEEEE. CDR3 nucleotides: TGTGCCAGCAGCCTCCGGGACGGAGTTTACGAGCAGTACTTC. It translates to CASSLRDGVYEQYF.

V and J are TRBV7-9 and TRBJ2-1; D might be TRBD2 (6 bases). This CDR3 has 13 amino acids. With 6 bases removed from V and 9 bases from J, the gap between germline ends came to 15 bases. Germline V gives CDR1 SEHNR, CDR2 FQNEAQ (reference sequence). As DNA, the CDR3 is TGTGCCAGCAGTAAGGGACTCTATCCTGAGCAGTTCTTC. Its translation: CASSKGLYPEQFF.

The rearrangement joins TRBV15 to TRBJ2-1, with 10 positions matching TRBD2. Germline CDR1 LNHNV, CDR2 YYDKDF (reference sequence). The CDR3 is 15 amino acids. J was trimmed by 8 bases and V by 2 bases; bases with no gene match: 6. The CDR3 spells CATSRMIAGGDEQFF. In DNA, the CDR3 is TGTGCCACCAGCAGAATGATAGCGGGGGGCGATGAGCAGTTCTTC.

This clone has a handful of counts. Here the CDR3 DNA reads TGTGCCAGCAGCTTAGGCGCCCTCCGGAATAGCAATCAGCCCCAGCATTTT. Its protein product is CASSLGALRNSNQPQHF. The chain links TRBV7-8 to TRBJ1-5; D uncertain. This CDR3 has 17 amino acids. The V and J ends lost 1 base and 0 bases respectively, with 13 bases between them. CDR1 is SGHVS and CDR2 is FQNEAQ in the germline V gene.

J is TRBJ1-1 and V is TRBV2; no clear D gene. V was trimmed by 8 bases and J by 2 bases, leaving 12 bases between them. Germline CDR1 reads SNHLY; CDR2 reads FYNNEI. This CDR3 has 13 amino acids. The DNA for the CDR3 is TGTGCCAGCGCACTATACACAAACACTGAAGCTTTCTTT. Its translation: CASALYTNTEAFF. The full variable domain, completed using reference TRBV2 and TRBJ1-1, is EPEVTQTPSHQVTQMGQEVILRCVPISNHLYFYWYRQILGQKVEFLVSFYNNEISEKSEIFDDQFSVERPDGSNFTLKIRSTKLEDSAMYFCASALYTNTEAFFGQGTRLTVV.

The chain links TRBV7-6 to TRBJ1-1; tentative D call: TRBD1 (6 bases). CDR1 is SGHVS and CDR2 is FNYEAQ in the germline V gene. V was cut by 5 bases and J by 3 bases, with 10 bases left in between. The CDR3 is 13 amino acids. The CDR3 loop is CASSVTGYTEAFF. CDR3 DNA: TGTGCCAGCAGCGTTACAGGGTACACTGAAGCTTTCTTT.

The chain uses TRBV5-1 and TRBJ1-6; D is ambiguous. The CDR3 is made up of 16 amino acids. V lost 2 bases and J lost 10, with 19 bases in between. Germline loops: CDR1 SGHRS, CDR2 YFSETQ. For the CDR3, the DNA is TGCGCCAGCAGCTTTGAGGGTATCTTGGTTGGATCACCCCTCCACTTT. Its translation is CASSFEGILVGSPLHF.

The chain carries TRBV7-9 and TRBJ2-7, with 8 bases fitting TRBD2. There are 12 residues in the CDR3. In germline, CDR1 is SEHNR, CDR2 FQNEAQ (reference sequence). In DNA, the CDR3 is TGTACTTCCCAGGGACTAGATCACGAGCAGTACTTC. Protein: CTSQGLDHEQYF.

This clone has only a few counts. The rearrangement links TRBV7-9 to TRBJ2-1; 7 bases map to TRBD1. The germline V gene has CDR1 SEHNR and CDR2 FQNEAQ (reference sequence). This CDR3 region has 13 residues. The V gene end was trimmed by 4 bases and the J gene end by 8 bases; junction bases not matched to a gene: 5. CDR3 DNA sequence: TGTGCCAGCAGCTCGCAGGGGGTCTATGAGCAGTTCTTC. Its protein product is CASSSQGVYEQFF.

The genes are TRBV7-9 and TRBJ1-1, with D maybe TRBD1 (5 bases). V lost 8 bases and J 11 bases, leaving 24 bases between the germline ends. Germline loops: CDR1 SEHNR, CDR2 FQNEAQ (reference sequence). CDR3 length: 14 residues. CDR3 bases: TGTGCCAGCTCGGTCGGGACTAGGGACGGTGGGGCTTTCTTT. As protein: CASSVGTRDGGAFF.

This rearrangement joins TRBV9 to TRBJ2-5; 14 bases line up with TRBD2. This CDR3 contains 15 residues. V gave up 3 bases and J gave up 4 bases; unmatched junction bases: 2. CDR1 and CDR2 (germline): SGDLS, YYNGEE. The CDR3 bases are TGTGCCAGCAGCGCCGGGACTAGCGGGGGAGAGACCCAGTACTTC. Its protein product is CASSAGTSGGETQYF.

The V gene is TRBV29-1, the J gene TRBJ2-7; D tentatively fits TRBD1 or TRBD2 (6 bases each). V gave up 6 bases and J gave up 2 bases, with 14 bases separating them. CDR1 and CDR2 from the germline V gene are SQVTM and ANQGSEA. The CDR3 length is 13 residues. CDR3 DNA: TGCAGCGTGGGGAGGACAGCCGCCTACGAGCAGTACTTC. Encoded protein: CSVGRTAAYEQYF.

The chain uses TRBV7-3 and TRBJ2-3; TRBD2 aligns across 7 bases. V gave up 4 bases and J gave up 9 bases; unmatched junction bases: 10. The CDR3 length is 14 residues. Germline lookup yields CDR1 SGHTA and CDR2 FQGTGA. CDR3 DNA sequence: TGTGCCAGCAGCTCCGGTTTGAGCGGGGCGACGCAGTATTTT. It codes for CASSSGLSGATQYF.

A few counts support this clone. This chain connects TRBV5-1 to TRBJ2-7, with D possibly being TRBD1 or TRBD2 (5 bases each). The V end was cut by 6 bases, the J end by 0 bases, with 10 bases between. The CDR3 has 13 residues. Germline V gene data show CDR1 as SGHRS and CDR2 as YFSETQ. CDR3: CASMGPSSYEQYF. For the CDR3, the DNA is TGCGCCAGCATGGGACCGAGCTCCTACGAGCAGTACTTC.

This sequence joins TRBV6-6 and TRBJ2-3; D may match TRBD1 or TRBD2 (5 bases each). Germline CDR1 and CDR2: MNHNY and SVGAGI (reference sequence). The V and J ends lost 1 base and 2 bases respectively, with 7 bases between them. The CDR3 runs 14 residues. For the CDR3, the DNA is TGTGCCAGCAGTTACTGGGGGACCACAGATACGCAGTATTTT. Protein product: CASSYWGTTDTQYF.

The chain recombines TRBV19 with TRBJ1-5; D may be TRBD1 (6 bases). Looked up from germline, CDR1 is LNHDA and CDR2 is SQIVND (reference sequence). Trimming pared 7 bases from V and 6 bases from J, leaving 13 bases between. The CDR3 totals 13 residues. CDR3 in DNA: TGTGCCAGTATGGGAGGGGGGGGTCAGCCCCAGCATTTT. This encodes CASMGGGGQPQHF. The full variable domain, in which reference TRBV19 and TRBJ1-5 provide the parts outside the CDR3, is DGGITQSPKYLFRKEGQNVTLSCEQNLNHDAMYWYRQDPGQGLRLIYYSQIVNDFQKGDIAEGYSVSREKKESFPLTVTSAQKNPTAFYLCASMGGGGQPQHFGDGTRLSIL.

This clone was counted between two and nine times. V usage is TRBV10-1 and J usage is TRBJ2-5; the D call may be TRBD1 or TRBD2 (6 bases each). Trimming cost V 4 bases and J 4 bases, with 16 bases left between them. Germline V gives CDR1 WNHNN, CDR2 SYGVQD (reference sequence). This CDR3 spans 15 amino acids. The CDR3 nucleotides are TGCGCCAGCAGTGCAGGAGGTGGAGGGGGAGAGACCCAGTACTTC. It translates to CASSAGGGGGETQYF.